This T cell receptor beta chain was retrieved from a study of T-cell reconstitution after alpha-beta-depleted transplantation in children. The CDR3 contains 14 residues. Germline CDR1 is MNHEY and CDR2 is SMNVEV (reference sequence). The trim removed 7 bases at V and 1 base at J, leaving 6 bases unmatched. Unique molecular identifiers featured in how the TCRbeta library was prepared. MiXCR, applied by TCRdb to the PCR reads, yields one record per CDR3 protein. The sample carries about 540,000 distinct CDR3 sequences, around 19% recorded once. This clonotype was counted between two and nine times. The sequence was collected from a human donor who donated a stem cell graft to a child with acute lymphoblastic leukemia. The specimen was PBMCs from the stem cell graft donor, collected from the stem cell graft. This chain links TRBV27 with TRBJ2-5; 7 bases are shared with TRBD1. CDR3 coding DNA: TGTGCCAGCAAATGGGACAGAGTCCAAGAGACCCAGTACTTC. Its translation: CASKWDRVQETQYF.